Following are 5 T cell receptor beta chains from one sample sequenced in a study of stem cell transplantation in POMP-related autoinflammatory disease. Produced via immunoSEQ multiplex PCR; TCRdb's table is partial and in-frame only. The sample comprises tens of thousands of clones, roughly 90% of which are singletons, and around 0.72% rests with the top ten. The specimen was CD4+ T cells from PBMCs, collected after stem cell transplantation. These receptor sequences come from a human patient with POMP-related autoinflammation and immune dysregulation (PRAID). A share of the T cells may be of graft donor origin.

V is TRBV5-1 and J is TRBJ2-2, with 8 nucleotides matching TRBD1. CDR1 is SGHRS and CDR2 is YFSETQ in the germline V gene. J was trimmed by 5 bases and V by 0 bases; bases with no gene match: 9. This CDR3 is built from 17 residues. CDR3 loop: CASSLALRRGPTGELFF. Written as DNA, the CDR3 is TGCGCCAGCAGCTTGGCACTTCGCAGGGGGCCGACCGGGGAGCTGTTTTTT.

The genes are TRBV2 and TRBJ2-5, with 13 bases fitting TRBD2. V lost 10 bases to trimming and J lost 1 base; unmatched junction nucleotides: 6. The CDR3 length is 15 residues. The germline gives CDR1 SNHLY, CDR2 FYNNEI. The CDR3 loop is CATGLAGVSQETQYF. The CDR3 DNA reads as TGTGCCACCGGACTAGCGGGAGTTTCCCAAGAGACCCAGTACTTC.

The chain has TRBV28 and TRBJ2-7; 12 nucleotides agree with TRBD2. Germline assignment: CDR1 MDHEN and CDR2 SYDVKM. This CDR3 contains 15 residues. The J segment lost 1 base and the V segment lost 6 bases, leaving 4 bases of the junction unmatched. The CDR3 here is CASRRTSGVSYEQYF. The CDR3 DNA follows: TGTGCCAGCAGGCGGACTAGCGGGGTTTCCTACGAGCAGTACTTC.

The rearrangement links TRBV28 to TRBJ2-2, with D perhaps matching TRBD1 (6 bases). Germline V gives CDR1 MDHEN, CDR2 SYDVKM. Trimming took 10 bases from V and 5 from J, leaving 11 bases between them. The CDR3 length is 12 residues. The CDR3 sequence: CAIQGRTGELFF. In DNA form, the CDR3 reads TGTGCCATACAGGGTAGGACCGGGGAGCTGTTTTTT.

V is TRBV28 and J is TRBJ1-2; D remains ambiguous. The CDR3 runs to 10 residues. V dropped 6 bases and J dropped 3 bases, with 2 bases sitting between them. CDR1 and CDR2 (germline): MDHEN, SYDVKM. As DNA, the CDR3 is TGTGCCAGCAGCTACTATGGCTACACCTTC. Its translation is CASSYYGYTF.